The entry below gives a single T cell receptor (beta chain) sequence along with its context. Its antigen is unidentified. This sample was taken from a study of CD8+ T cells in alopecia areata. Overall study: Tofacitinib continued for 6 to 18 months and was then withheld for 6 months.

CDR1 is MNHEY, CDR2 SMNVEV, per germline (reference sequence). CDR3 size: 13 residues. V was pared by 6 bases and J by 5 bases, with 6 bases of the junction left unmatched. Once RNA had been extracted, it was reverse transcribed into cDNA to act as the sequencing template. Repertoires were generated with immunoSEQ multiplex PCR, while TCRdb's copy carries only in-frame clones and drops some. The repertoire consists of hundreds of thousands of clones, with 60% occurring once and the leading ten covering around 0.84%. Described treatment: oral pan-JAK inhibitor, 5-10 mg twice daily. General observations from the study: It was observed that many expanded lesional clones persisted in scalp and blood during tofacitinib.

The chain couples TRBV27 to TRBJ2-5, with TRBD1 identical over 7 bases. This receptor was identified in a human donor with alopecia areata. The specimen comprised CD4+ T cells sorted from blood, sampled at week 52, from a patient treated with tofacitinib. The CDR3 protein is CASSYRGRETQYF. In DNA, the CDR3 is TGTGCCAGCAGCTACAGGGGCCGGGAGACCCAGTACTTC.